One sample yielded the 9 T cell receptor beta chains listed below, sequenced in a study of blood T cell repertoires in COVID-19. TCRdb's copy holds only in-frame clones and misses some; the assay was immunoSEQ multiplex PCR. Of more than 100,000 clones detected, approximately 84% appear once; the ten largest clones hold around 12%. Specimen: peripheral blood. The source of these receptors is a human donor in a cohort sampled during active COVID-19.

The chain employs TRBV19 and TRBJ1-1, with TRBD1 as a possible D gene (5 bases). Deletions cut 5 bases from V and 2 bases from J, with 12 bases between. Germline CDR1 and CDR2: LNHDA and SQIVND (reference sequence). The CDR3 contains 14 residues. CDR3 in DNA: TGTGCCAGTAGTTTCGGACACAGAAACACTGAAGCTTTCTTT. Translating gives CASSFGHRNTEAFF.

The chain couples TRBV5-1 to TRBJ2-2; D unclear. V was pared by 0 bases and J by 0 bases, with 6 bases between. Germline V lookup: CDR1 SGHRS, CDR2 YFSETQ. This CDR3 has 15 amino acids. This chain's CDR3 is CASSLAGPNTGELFF. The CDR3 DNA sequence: TGCGCCAGCAGCTTGGCGGGTCCGAACACCGGGGAGCTGTTTTTT.

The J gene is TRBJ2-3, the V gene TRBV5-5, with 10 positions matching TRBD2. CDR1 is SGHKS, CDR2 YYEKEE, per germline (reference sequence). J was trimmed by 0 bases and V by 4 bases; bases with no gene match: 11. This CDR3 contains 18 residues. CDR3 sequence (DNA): TGTGCCAGCAGCCCCAAGCGGGGGGGCCCACCTAGCACAGATACGCAGTATTTT. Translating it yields CASSPKRGGPPSTDTQYF.

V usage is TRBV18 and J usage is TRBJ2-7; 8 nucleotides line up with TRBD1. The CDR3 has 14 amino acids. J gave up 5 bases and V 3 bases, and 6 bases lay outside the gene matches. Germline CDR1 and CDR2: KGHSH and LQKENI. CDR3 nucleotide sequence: TGTGCCAGCTCACCCCGTGGACAGGGCCACGAGCAGTACTTC. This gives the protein CASSPRGQGHEQYF.

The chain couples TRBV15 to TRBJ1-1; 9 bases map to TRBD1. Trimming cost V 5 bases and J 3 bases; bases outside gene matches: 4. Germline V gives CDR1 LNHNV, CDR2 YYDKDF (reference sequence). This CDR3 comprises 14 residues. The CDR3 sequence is CATSARQGDTEAFF. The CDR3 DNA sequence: TGTGCCACCAGCGCCCGACAGGGGGACACTGAAGCTTTCTTT.

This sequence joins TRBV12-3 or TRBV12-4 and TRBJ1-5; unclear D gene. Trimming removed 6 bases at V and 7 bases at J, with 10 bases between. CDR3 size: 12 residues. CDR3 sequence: CASSPGNQPQHF. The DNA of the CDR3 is TGTGCCAGCAGCCCCGGGAACCAGCCCCAGCATTTT.

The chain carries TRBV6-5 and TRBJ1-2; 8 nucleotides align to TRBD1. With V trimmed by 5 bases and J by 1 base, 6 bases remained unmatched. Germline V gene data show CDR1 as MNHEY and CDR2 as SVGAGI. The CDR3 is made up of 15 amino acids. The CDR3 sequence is CASSPTGAGNYGYTF. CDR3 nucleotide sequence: TGTGCCAGCAGTCCGACAGGGGCCGGTAACTATGGCTACACCTTC.

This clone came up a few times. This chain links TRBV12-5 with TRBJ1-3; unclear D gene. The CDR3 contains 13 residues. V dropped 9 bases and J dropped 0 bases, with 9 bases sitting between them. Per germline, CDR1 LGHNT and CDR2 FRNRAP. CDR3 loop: CASELSSGNTIYF. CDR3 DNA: TGTGCTAGCGAACTGAGCTCTGGAAACACCATATATTTT.

The CDR3 here is CASRPRLVVGETQYF. CDR3 nucleotides: TGTGCCAGCAGACCCAGACTAGTAGTGGGAGAGACCCAGTACTTC. This chain joins TRBV6-5 and TRBJ2-5, with a weak D call TRBD2 (6 bases). The CDR3 loop spans 15 amino acids. V was pared by 6 bases and J by 4 bases, with 18 bases between. From germline, CDR1 is MNHEY and CDR2 SVGAGI.